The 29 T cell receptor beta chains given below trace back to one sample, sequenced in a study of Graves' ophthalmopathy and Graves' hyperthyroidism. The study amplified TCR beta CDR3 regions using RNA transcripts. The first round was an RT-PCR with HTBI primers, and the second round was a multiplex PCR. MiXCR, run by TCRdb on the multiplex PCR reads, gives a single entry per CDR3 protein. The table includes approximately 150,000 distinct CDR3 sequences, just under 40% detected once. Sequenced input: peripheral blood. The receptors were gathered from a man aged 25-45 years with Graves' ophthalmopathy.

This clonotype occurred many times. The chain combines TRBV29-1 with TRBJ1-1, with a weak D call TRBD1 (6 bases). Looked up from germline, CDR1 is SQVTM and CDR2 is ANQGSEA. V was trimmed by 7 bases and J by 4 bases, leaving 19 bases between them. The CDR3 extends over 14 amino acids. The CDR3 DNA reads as TGCAGCGCACAAAAAACACAGGGTGGCACTGAAGCTTTCTTT. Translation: CSAQKTQGGTEAFF. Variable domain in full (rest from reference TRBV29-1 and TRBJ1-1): SAVISQKPSRDICQRGTSLTIQCQVDSQVTMMFWYRQQPGQSLTLIATANQGSEATYESGFVIDKFPISRPNLTFSTLTVSNMSPEDSSIYLCSAQKTQGGTEAFFGQGTRLTVV.

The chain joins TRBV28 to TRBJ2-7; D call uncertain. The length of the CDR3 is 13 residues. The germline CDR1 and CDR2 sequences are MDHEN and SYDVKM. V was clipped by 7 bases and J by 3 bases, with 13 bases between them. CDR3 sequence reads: CASTNAEGYEQYF. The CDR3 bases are TGTGCCAGCACTAATGCGGAAGGCTACGAGCAGTACTTC.

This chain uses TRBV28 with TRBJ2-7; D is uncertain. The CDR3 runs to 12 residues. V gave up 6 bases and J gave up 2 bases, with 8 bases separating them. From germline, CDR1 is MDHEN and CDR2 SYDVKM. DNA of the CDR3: TGTGCCAGCAGCTCTCAGCCCTACGAGCAGTACTTC. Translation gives CASSSQPYEQYF.

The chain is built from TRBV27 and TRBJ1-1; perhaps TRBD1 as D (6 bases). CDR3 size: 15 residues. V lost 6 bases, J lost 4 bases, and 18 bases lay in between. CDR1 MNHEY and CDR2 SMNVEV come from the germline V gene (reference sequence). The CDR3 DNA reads TGTGCCAGCAGGTCCCTGCGGGGGCAGGTCACTGAAGCTTTCTTT. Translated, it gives CASRSLRGQVTEAFF.

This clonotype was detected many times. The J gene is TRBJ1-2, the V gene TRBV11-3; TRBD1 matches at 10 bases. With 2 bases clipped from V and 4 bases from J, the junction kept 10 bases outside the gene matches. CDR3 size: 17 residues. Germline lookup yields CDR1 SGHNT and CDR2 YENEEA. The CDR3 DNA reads TGTGCCAGCAGCTTAACCCAAGACGGGACAGGGGTCTATGGCTACACCTTC. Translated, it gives CASSLTQDGTGVYGYTF.

CDR3: CASSPHNTGELFF. CDR3 bases: TGTGCCAGCAGCCCTCACAACACCGGGGAGCTGTTTTTT. The rearrangement links TRBV6-2 or TRBV6-3 to TRBJ2-2; no clear D gene. The V and J ends lost 6 bases and 2 bases respectively, with 7 bases between them. The germline CDR1 and CDR2 sequences are MNHEY and SVGEGT. The CDR3 length is 13 residues.

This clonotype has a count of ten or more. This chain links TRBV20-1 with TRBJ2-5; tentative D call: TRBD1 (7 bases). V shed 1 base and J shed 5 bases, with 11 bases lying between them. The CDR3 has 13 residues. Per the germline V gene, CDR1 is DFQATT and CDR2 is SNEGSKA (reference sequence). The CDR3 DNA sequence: TGCAGTGCTAGAGGACAGGGAGGCGAGACCCAGTACTTC. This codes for CSARGQGGETQYF.

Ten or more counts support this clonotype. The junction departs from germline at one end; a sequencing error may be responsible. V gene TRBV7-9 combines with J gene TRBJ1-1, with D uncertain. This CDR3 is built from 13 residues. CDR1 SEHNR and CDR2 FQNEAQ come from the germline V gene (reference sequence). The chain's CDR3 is CASSLGSGTEAFF. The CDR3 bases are TGTGCCAGCAGTTTAGGGTCGGGCACTGAAGCTTTCTTT.

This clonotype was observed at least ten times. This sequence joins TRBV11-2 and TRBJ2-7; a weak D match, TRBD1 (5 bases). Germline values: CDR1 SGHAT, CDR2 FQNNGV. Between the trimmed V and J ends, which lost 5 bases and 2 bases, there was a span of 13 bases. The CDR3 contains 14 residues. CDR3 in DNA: TGTGCCAGCAGCCCGCGACAGACAACCTACGAGCAGTACTTC. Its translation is CASSPRQTTYEQYF.

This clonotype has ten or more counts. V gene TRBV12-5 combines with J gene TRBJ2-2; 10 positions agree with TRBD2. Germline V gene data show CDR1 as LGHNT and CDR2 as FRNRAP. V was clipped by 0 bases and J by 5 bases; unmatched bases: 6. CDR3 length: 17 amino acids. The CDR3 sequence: CASGLVIAGGQTGELFF. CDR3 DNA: TGTGCTAGTGGTTTGGTAATAGCGGGAGGTCAAACCGGGGAGCTGTTTTTT.

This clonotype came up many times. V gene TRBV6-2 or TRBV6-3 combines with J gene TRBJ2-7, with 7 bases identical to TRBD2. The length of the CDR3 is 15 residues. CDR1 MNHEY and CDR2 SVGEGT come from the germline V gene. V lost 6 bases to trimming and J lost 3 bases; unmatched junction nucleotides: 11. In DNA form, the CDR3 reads TGTGCCAGCAGGGGCGGGAGAAAGGGAAGCTACGAGCAGTACTTC. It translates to CASRGGRKGSYEQYF.

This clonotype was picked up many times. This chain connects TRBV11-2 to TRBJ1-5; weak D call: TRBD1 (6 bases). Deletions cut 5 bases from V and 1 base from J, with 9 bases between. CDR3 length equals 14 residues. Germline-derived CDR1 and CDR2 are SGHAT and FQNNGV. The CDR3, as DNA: TGTGCCAGCAGCCCCGGACAGAGCAATCAGCCCCAGCATTTT. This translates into CASSPGQSNQPQHF. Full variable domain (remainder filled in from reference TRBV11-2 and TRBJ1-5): EAGVAQSPRYKIIEKRQSVAFWCNPISGHATLYWYQQILGQGPKLLIQFQNNGVVDDSQLPKDRFSAERLKGVDSTLKIQPAKLEDSAVYLCASSPGQSNQPQHFGDGTRLSIL.

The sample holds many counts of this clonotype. CDR3 bases: TGTGCCAGCAGCGGAGCGGGAAGCTACGAGCAGTACTTC. It encodes CASSGAGSYEQYF. V gene TRBV6-1 combines with J gene TRBJ2-7, with TRBD2 matching over 7 bases. Germline trimming cut 6 bases from V and 3 bases from J; bases unmatched to any gene: 5. The CDR3 is made up of 13 amino acids. The germline V gene has CDR1 MNHNS and CDR2 SASEGT.

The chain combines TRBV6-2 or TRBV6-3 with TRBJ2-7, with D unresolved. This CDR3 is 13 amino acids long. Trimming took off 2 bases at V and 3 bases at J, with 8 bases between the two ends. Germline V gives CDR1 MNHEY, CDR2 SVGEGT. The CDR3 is CASSYGKSYEQYF. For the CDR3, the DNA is TGTGCCAGCAGTTACGGCAAGAGCTACGAGCAGTACTTC.

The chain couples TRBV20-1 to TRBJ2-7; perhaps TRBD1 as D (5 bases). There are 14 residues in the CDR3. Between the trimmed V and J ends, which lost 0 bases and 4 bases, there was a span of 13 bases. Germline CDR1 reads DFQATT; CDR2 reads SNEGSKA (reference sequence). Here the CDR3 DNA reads TGCAGTGCTAGAGATGGGGCTAGTTGGTACGAGCAGTACTTC. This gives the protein CSARDGASWYEQYF.

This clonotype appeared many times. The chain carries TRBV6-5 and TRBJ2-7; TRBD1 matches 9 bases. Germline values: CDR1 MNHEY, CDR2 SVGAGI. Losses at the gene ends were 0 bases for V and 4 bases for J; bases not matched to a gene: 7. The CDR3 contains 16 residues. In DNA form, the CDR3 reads TGTGCCAGCAGTTACTCGGGACAGGGTGTATCTTACGAGCAGTACTTC. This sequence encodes CASSYSGQGVSYEQYF.

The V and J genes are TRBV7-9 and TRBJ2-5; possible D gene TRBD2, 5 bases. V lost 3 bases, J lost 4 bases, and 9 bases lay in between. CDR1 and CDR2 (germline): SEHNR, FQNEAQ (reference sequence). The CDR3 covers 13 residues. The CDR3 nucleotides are TGTGCCAGCAGCTTGAGGGTTGGAGAGACCCAGTACTTC. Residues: CASSLRVGETQYF.

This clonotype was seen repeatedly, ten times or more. The CDR3 reads CASSFRGVGGYTF. Written as DNA, the CDR3 is TGTGCCAGCAGCTTCAGGGGAGTCGGTGGCTACACCTTC. The chain has TRBV28 and TRBJ1-2; weak D call: TRBD1 (6 bases). The V gene lost 6 bases and the J gene lost 7 bases, with 15 bases spanning the gap. The CDR3 is 13 residues long. Germline-derived CDR1 and CDR2 are MDHEN and SYDVKM.

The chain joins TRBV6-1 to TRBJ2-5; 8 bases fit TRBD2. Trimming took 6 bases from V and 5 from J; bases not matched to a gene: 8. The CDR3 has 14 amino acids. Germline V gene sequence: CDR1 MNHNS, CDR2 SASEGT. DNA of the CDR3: TGTGCCAGCAGAGATAGCGGGATCCGGGAGACCCAGTACTTC. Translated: CASRDSGIRETQYF.

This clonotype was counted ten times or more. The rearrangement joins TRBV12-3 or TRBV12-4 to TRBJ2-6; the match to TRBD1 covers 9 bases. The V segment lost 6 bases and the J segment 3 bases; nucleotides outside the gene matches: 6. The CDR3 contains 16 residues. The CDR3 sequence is CASSPGQGLGANVLTF. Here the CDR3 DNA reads TGTGCCAGCAGCCCGGGACAGGGTCTTGGGGCCAACGTCCTGACTTTC.

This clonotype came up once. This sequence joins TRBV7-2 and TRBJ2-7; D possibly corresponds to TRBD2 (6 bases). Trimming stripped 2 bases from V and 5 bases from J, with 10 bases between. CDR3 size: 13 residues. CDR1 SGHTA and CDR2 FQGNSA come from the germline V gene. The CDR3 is CASSLWDSHEQYF. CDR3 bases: TGTGCCAGCAGCTTATGGGACTCGCACGAGCAGTACTTC. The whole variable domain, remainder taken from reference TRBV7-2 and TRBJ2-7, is GAGVSQSPSNKVTEKGKDVELRCDPISGHTALYWYRQSLGQGLEFLIYFQGNSAPDKSGLPSDRFSAERTGGSVSTLTIQRTQQEDSAVYLCASSLWDSHEQYFGPGTRLTVT.

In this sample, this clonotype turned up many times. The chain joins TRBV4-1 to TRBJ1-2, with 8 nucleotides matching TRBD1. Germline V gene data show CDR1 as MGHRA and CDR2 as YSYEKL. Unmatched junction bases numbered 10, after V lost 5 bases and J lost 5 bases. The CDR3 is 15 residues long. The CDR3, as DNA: TGCGCCAGCAGCGCCCCGGACAGGGAGGGGTATGGCTACACCTTC. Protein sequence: CASSAPDREGYGYTF.

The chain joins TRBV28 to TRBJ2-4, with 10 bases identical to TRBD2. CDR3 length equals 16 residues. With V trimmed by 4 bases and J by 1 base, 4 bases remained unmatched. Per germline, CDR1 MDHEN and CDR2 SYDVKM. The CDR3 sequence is CASSSGAGGAKNIQYF. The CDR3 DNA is TGTGCCAGCAGTTCCGGAGCGGGAGGGGCCAAAAACATTCAGTACTTC.

The CDR3 region has the DNA TGTGCCAGCTCTTCCCGGGGCCACGAGCAGTACTTC. It is translated as CASSSRGHEQYF. The chain employs TRBV28 and TRBJ2-7; D tentatively reads TRBD1 or TRBD2 (5 bases each). This CDR3 is built from 12 residues. V was cut by 8 bases and J by 5 bases, with 13 bases left in between. Germline V CDR1 and CDR2: MDHEN, SYDVKM.

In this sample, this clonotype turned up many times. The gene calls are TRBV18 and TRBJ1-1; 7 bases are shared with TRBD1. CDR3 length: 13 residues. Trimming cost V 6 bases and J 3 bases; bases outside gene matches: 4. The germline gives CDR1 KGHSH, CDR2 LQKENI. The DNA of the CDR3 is TGTGCCAGCTCCTCTGGGACAGACACTGAAGCTTTCTTT. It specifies CASSSGTDTEAFF.

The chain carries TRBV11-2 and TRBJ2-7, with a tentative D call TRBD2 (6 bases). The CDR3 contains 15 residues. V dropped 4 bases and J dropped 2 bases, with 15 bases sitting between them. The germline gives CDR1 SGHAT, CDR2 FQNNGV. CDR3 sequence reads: CASSYRAGATYEQYF. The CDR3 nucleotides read TGTGCCAGCAGCTACAGAGCGGGCGCAACCTACGAGCAGTACTTC.

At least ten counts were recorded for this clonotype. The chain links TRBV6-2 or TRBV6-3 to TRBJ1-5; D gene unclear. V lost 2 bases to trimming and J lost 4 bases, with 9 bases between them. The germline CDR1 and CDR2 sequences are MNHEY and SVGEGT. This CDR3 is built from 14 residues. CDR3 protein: CASSYRRANQPQHF. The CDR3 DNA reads TGTGCCAGCAGTTACAGGAGGGCGAATCAGCCCCAGCATTTT.

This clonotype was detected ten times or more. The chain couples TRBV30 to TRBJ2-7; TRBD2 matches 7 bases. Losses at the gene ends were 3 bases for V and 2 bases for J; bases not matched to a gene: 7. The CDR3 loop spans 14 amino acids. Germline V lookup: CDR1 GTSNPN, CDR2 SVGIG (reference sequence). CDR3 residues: CAWSADSGPYEQYF. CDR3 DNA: TGTGCCTGGAGCGCTGATAGCGGGCCCTACGAGCAGTACTTC. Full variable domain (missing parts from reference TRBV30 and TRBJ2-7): SQTIHQWPATLVQPVGSPLSLECTVEGTSNPNLYWYRQAAGRGLQLLFYSVGIGQISSEVPQNLSASRPQDRQFILSSKKLLLSDSGFYLCAWSADSGPYEQYFGPGTRLTVT.

The CDR3 bases are TGCGCCAGCAGCCGCCGACCGGGACTAGCCGATTACGAGCAGTACTTC. Amino acids: CASSRRPGLADYEQYF. V usage is TRBV4-1 and J usage is TRBJ2-7, with 9 bases matching TRBD2. V lost 4 bases to trimming and J lost 4 bases; unmatched junction nucleotides: 11. This CDR3 has 16 residues. Germline V gene data show CDR1 as MGHRA and CDR2 as YSYEKL.